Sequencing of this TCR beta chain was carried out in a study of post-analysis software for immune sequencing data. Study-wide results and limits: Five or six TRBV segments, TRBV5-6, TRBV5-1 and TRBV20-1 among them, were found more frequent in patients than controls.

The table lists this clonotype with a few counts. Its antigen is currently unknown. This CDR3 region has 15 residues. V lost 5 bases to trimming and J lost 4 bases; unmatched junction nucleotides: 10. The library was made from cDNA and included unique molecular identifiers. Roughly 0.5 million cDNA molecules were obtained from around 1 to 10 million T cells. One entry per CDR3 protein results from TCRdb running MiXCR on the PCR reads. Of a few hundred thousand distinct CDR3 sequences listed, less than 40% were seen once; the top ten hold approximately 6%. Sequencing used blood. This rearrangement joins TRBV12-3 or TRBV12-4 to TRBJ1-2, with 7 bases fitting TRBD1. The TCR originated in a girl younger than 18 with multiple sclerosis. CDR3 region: CASSRPTTGPYGYTF. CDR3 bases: TGTGCCAGCAGTCGACCTACGACAGGGCCCTATGGCTACACCTTC.